The 20 T cell receptor beta chains below come from one sample, sequenced in a study of T cell repertoires in cytomegalovirus infection. MiXCR, run by TCRdb on the reads, gives a single entry per CDR3 protein. The table records approximately 630,000 distinct CDR3 sequences, less than 25% of them present only once. The sequencing sample was made of CD8+ T cells from PBMCs. The receptors were gathered from a human donor in good health (CMV status not recorded). Some clones in this sample may be carry-over from other donors' samples.

This clonotype was found many times. The chain combines TRBV25-1 with TRBJ2-2; D uncertain. The V gene lost 2 bases and the J gene lost 6 bases, with 10 bases spanning the gap. CDR3 size: 14 residues. Germline CDR1 MGHDK, CDR2 SYGVNS. This CDR3 reads CASSEVLSAGELFF. The DNA for the CDR3 is TGTGCCAGCAGTGAAGTACTTTCCGCCGGGGAGCTGTTTTTT.

On this clonotype itself: This sequence may be a read error, since a much larger clone differs from it by one base. V usage is TRBV7-6 and J usage is TRBJ2-1, with D possibly TRBD1 on 5 matching bases. The CDR3 runs 15 residues. Germline CDR1 is SGHVS and CDR2 is FNYEAQ. With 2 bases removed from V and 5 bases from J, the gap between germline ends came to 13 bases. The CDR3 region is CASSLRQGRNNEQFF. For the CDR3, the DNA is TGTGCCAGCAGCTTAAGGCAGGGCCGCAACAATGAGCAGTTCTTC.

This clonotype was recorded only once. The rearrangement uses TRBV15 and TRBJ1-2; 9 nucleotides line up with TRBD1. The CDR3 contains 15 residues. The germline V gene encodes CDR1 LNHNV and CDR2 YYDKDF (reference sequence). After removal of 0 bases from V and 5 bases from J, the junction contained 4 bases not matched to a gene. For the CDR3, the DNA is TGTGCCACCAGCAGAGACCGACAGGGGGGGTATGGCTACACCTTC. Translating it yields CATSRDRQGGYGYTF.

The chain couples TRBV29-1 to TRBJ1-2; D gene unclear. Between the trimmed V and J ends, which lost 6 bases and 0 bases, there was a span of 14 bases. Germline V gene data show CDR1 as SQVTM and CDR2 as ANQGSEA. CDR3 length: 14 amino acids. CDR3 sequence: CSVKRTGTNYGYTF. The CDR3 DNA follows: TGCAGCGTGAAGAGAACCGGGACTAACTATGGCTACACCTTC.

V is TRBV6-2 or TRBV6-3 and J is TRBJ2-7; TRBD2 is a possible D gene (5 bases). Germline lookup yields CDR1 MNHEY and CDR2 SVGEGT. The CDR3 extends over 11 amino acids. Trimming stripped 4 bases from V and 6 bases from J, with 7 bases between. CDR3 nucleotide sequence: TGTGCCAGCAGTTCGGGGTTCGAGCAGTACTTC. Protein sequence: CASSSGFEQYF.

This clonotype has just a few counts. The chain links TRBV4-1 to TRBJ1-2; D perhaps matches TRBD1 (5 bases). The germline CDR1 and CDR2 sequences are MGHRA and YSYEKL. Trimming stripped 5 bases from V and 4 bases from J, with 11 bases between. The CDR3 is made up of 13 amino acids. CDR3 in DNA: TGCGCCAGCAGCGGACCGAGGGGCTATGGCTACACCTTC. Protein sequence: CASSGPRGYGYTF.

There are a few counts of this clonotype. The CDR3 reads CASSQVPTTYEQYF. The CDR3 DNA reads TGCGCCAGCAGCCAAGTTCCCACTACCTACGAGCAGTACTTC. This rearrangement joins TRBV4-1 to TRBJ2-7; D gene ambiguous. The CDR3 contains 14 residues. The germline gives CDR1 MGHRA, CDR2 YSYEKL. V was trimmed by 1 base and J by 2 bases, leaving 9 bases between them.

Turning to this clonotype: A clone one base away is much larger, so this may be a read error. The chain carries TRBV5-5 and TRBJ2-1; no definite D call. The CDR3 runs to 15 residues. From germline, CDR1 is SGHKS and CDR2 YYEKEE (reference sequence). V lost 4 bases to trimming and J lost 0 bases, with 11 bases between them. CDR3 sequence reads: CASSGLWGSYNEQFF. The DNA of the CDR3 is TGTGCCAGCAGCGGGCTGTGGGGCTCCTACAATGAGCAGTTCTTC.

The gene calls are TRBV24-1 and TRBJ2-1; D possibly matches TRBD1 or TRBD2 (5 bases each). CDR1 KGHDR and CDR2 SFDVKD come from the germline V gene. Trimming took 3 bases from V and 4 from J, leaving 9 bases between them. The CDR3 extends over 14 amino acids. DNA of the CDR3: TGTGCCACCAGTGATCGGGGACGGTACAATGAGCAGTTCTTC. Translated, it gives CATSDRGRYNEQFF.

The CDR3 region is CASSDTTSRYTEAFF. In DNA, the CDR3 is TGTGCCAGCAGCGACACGACATCAAGGTACACTGAAGCTTTCTTT. V is TRBV2 and J is TRBJ1-1; D is unclear. The CDR3 has 15 residues. Trimming removed 6 bases at V and 3 bases at J, with 17 bases between. Germline V gene sequence: CDR1 SNHLY, CDR2 FYNNEI.

This chain links TRBV6-5 with TRBJ1-4; tentative D call: TRBD1 (6 bases). Germline V gene data show CDR1 as MNHEY and CDR2 as SVGAGI. The CDR3 spans 13 residues. Trimming took 2 bases from V and 7 from J, leaving 8 bases between them. CDR3 in DNA: TGTGCCAGCAGTTACGGAGGGGGTGAAAAACTGTTTTTT. Encoded protein: CASSYGGGEKLFF.

The V gene is TRBV20-1, the J gene TRBJ2-7; 11 bases are shared with TRBD1. V lost 5 bases and J lost 2; bases outside the gene matches: 5. The CDR3 length is 14 residues. Germline loops: CDR1 DFQATT, CDR2 SNEGSKA (reference sequence). This CDR3 is CSAAPGQGAYEQYF. CDR3 sequence (DNA): TGCAGTGCTGCCCCGGGACAGGGGGCCTACGAGCAGTACTTC.

The chain employs TRBV7-9 and TRBJ1-1; D remains ambiguous. In germline, CDR1 is SEHNR, CDR2 FQNEAQ (reference sequence). The CDR3 runs 14 residues. Trimming removed 3 bases from V and 0 bases from J, with 8 bases in between. The CDR3 DNA reads as TGTGCCAGCAGCTTCGGGGTTTTGAACACTGAAGCTTTCTTT. The encoded protein is CASSFGVLNTEAFF.

The table lists this clonotype with a few counts. V usage is TRBV5-5 and J usage is TRBJ2-1, with D possibly being TRBD1 (6 bases). The germline V and J ends were trimmed by 3 bases and 0 bases, with 13 bases remaining between them. The germline gives CDR1 SGHKS, CDR2 YYEKEE (reference sequence). The CDR3 length is 16 residues. The CDR3 protein is CASSWGIRGSYNEQFF. In DNA form, the CDR3 reads TGTGCCAGCAGCTGGGGGATCAGGGGCTCCTACAATGAGCAGTTCTTC.

This clonotype was seen many times. J is TRBJ1-1 and V is TRBV28; D is perhaps TRBD1 (6 bases). The germline V and J ends were trimmed by 5 bases and 3 bases, with 13 bases remaining between them. Germline V gene data show CDR1 as MDHEN and CDR2 as SYDVKM. The CDR3 extends over 14 amino acids. CDR3 in amino acids: CASSPRQVYTEAFF. The CDR3 coding sequence is TGTGCCAGCAGTCCACGACAGGTATACACTGAAGCTTTCTTT.

This clonotype has just a few counts. The chain joins TRBV29-1 to TRBJ1-2, with TRBD1 matching over 7 bases. Germline CDR1 and CDR2: SQVTM and ANQGSEA. V lost 5 bases and J lost 1; bases outside the gene matches: 4. The CDR3 is 13 amino acids. CDR3 DNA: TGCAGCGTTACTCGACAGGGTAACTATGGCTACACCTTC. This gives the protein CSVTRQGNYGYTF.

The chain employs TRBV4-1 and TRBJ2-1; D is unresolved. From germline, CDR1 is MGHRA and CDR2 YSYEKL. With 1 base removed from V and 15 bases from J, the gap between germline ends came to 10 bases. This CDR3 contains 11 residues. The CDR3 nucleotides are TGCGCCAGCAGCCAAGGACCCTTCGGGTTCTTC. It is translated as CASSQGPFGFF.

This clonotype showed up many times. The V and J genes are TRBV7-6 and TRBJ1-4; D is perhaps TRBD1 (5 bases). V lost 4 bases and J lost 8, with 17 bases in between. The CDR3 sequence is 15 residues long. Germline-derived CDR1 and CDR2 are SGHVS and FNYEAQ. The CDR3 here is CASSSRAAGREKLFF. Here the CDR3 DNA reads TGTGCCAGCAGCTCACGGGCAGCAGGGCGAGAAAAACTGTTTTTT.

In its sample, this clonotype was seen many times. The V call is TRBV7-8, the J call TRBJ2-1; 12 bases are shared with TRBD2. Germline V gene sequence: CDR1 SGHVS, CDR2 FQNEAQ. CDR3 length equals 16 residues. The J segment lost 4 bases and the V segment lost 6 bases, leaving 7 bases of the junction unmatched. CDR3 DNA sequence: TGTGCCAGCAGGGAGACCGGGACTAGCGGGTACAATGAGCAGTTCTTC. Protein product: CASRETGTSGYNEQFF.

Written as DNA, the CDR3 is TGTGCCAGCAGCTTCGGGGGGACCGCCTACAATGAGCAGTTCTTC. Amino acids: CASSFGGTAYNEQFF. The rearrangement joins TRBV11-3 to TRBJ2-1, with 7 bases matching TRBD2. The CDR3 extends over 15 amino acids. V dropped 3 bases and J dropped 2; count of bases not matched to a gene: 4. Germline lookup yields CDR1 SGHNT and CDR2 YENEEA.